The clone carrying this T cell receptor beta chain has ten or more counts. Antigen: not known. The sample originates from a study of regulatory T cells in long-lasting Graves disease. Study outcomes and limitations: Reduced TCR diversity was observed in persistent Graves' patients versus newly diagnosed patients.

Indicated time point: persistent/refractory GD, antithyroid drugs over 5 years with positive TRAb. PBMC RNA was the source of the TCR library. Investigators prepared the TCR beta libraries by applying iRepertoire HTBI primers and Arm-PCR of CDR3 regions. A single record per CDR3 protein comes from TCRdb applying MiXCR to the multiplex PCR reads. This sample has nearly 350,000 distinct CDR3 sequences, with about 20% found just once. Trimming stripped 6 bases from V and 9 bases from J, with 23 bases between. The CDR3 has 15 residues. The V gene's germline CDR1 is MDHEN and CDR2 SYDVKM. The source was peripheral blood mononuclear cells (PBMCs), collected when the disease was refractory, from a patient treated with antithyroid drugs. V usage is TRBV28 and J usage is TRBJ1-2; weak D call: TRBD1 (6 bases). The sequence was collected from a female donor with Graves disease. In nucleotides, the CDR3 is TGTGCCAGCAGAACGCCCGAGGGACACCTTGTGAGCTACACCTTC. Translating it yields CASRTPEGHLVSYTF.